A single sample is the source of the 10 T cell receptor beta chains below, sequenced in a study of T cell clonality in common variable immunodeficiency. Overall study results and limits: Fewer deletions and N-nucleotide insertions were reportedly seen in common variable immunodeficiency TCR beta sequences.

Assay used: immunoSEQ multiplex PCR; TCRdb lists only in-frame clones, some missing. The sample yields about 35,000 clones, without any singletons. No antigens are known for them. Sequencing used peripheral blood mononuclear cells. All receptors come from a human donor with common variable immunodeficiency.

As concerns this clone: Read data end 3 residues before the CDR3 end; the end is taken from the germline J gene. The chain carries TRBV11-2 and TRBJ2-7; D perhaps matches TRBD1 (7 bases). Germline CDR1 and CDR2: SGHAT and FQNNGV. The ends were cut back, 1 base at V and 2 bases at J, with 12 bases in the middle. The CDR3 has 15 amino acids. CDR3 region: CASSLGQGGTYEQYF. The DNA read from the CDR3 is TGTGCCAGCAGCTTAGGACAGGGAGGCACCTACGAG.

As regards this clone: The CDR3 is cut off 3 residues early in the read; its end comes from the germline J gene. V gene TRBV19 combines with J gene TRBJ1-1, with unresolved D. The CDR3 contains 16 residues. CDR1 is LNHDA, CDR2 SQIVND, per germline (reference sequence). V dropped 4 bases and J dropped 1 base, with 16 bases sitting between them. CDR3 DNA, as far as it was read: TGTGCCAGTAGTAAGCCCACGGGGAGGAGGAACACTGAA. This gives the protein CASSKPTGRRNTE. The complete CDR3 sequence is CASSKPTGRRNTEAFF.

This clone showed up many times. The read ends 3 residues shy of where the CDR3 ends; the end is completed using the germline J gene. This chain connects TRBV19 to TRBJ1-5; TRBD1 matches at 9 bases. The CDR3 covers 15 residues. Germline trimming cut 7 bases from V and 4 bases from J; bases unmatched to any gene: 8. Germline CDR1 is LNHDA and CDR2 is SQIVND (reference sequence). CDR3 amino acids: CASKLGQGGNQPQHF. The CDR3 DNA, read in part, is TGTGCCAGTAAATTGGGACAGGGAGGGAATCAGCCC.

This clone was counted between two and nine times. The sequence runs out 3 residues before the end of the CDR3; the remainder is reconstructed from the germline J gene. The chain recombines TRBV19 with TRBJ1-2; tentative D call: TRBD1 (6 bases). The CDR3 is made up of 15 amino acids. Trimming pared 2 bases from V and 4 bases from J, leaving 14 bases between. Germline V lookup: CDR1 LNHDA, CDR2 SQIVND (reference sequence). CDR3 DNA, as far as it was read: TGTGCCAGTAGTATAAGGGAGGACAGTCCCTATGGC. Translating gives CASSIREDSPYG. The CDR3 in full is CASSIREDSPYGYTF.

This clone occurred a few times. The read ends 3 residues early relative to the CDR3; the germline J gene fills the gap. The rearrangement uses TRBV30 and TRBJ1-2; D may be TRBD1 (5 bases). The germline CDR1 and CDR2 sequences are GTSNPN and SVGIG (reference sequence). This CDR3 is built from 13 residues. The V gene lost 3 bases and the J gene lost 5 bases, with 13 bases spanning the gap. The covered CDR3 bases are TGTGCCTGGAGGGTTACACGGGGGTATGGC. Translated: CAWRVTRGYG. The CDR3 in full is CAWRVTRGYGYTF.

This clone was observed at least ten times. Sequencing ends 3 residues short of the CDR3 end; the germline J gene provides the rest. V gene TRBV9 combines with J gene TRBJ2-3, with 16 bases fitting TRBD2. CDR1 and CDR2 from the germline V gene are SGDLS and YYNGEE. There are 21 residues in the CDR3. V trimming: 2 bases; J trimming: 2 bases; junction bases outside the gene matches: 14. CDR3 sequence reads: CASSVTTTGLAGGAFTDTQYF. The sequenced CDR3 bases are TGTGCCAGCAGCGTGACTACTACGGGACTAGCGGGGGGGGCCTTCACAGATACG.

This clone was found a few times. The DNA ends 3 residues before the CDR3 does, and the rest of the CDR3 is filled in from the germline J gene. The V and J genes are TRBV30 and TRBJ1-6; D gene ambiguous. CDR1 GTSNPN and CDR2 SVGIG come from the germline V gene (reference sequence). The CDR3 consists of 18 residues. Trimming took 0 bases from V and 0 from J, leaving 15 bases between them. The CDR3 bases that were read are TGTGCCTGGAGTGTACATGGCCCGTACAGCTCCTATAATTCACCC. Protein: CAWSVHGPYSSYNSP. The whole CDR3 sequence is CAWSVHGPYSSYNSPLHF.

The CDR3 bases that were read are TGCGCCAGCAGCATTGGGACTAACCAAGAGACC. Residues: CASSIGTNQET. The whole CDR3 protein is CASSIGTNQETQYF. The rearrangement joins TRBV5-1 to TRBJ2-5, with 7 bases matching TRBD2. The CDR3 end is not reached by the read, which stops 3 residues before it; the germline J gene fills it in. V trimming: 4 bases; J trimming: 0 bases; junction bases outside the gene matches: 3. Germline lookup yields CDR1 SGHRS and CDR2 YFSETQ. This CDR3 contains 14 residues.

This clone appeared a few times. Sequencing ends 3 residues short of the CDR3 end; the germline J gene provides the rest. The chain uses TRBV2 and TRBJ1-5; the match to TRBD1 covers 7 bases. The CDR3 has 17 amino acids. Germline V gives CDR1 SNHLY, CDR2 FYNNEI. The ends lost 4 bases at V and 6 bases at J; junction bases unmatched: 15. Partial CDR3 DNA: TGTGCCAGCAGTGGGGACAGTCCTCCGGCGGGAGGTCAGCCC. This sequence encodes CASSGDSPPAGGQP. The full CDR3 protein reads CASSGDSPPAGGQPQHF.

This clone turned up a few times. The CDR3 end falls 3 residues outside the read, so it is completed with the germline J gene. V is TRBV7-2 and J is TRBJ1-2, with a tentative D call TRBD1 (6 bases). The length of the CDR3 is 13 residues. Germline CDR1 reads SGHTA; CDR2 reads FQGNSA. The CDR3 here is CASSLARGGGYTF. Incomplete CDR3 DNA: TGTGCCAGCAGCTTAGCGCGAGGGGGAGGC.